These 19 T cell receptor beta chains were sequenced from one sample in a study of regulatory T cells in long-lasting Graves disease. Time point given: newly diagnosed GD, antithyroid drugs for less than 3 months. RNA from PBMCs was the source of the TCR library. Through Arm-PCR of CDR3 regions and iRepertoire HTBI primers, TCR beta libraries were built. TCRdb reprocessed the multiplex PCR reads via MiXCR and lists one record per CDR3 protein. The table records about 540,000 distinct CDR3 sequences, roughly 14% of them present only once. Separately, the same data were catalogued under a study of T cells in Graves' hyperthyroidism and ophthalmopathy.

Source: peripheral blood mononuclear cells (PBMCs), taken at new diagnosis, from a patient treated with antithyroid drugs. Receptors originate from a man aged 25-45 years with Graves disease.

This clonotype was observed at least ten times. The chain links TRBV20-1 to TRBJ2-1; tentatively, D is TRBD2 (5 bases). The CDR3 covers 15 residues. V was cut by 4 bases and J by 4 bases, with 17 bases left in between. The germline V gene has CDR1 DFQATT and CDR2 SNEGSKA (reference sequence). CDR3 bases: TGCAGTGCTACTACAGTCGGGATACCGTACAATGAGCAGTTCTTC. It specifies CSATTVGIPYNEQFF.

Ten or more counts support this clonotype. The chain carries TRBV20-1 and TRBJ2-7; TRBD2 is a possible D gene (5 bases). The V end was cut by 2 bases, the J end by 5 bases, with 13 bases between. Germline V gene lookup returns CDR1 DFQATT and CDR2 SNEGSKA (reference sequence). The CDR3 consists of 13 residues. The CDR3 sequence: CSARFTSGDEQYF. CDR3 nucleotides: TGCAGTGCTAGATTTACTAGTGGAGACGAGCAGTACTTC.

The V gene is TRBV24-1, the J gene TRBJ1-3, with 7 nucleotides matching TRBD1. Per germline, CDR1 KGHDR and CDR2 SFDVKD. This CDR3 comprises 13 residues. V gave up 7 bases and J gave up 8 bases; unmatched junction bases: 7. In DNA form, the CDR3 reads TGTGCCACCAGCACATTAACAGGGGACACCATATATTTT. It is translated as CATSTLTGDTIYF.

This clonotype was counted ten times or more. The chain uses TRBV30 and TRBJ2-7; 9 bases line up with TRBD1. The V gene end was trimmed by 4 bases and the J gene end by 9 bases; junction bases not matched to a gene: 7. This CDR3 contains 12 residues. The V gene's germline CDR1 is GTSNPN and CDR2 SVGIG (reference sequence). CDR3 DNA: TGTGCCTGGAACGTCCCGGGACAGGGGCAGTACTTC. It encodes CAWNVPGQGQYF.

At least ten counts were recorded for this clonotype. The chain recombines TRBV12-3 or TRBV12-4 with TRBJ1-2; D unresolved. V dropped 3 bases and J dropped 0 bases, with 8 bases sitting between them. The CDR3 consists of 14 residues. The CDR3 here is CASSFSGTNYGYTF. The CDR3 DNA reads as TGTGCCAGCAGTTTCAGCGGGACTAACTATGGCTACACCTTC.

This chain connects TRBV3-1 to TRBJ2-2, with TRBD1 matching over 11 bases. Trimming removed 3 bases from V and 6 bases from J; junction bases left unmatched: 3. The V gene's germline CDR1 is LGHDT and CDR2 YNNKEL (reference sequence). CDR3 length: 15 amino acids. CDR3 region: CASSHGTGGAGELFF. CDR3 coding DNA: TGTGCCAGCAGCCACGGGACAGGGGGGGCCGGGGAGCTGTTTTTT.

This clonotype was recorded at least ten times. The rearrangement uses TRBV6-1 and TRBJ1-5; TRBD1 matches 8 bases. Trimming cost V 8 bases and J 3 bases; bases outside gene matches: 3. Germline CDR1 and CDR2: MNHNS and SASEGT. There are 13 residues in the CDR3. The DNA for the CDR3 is TGTGCCAGCGAGGGACAGGACAATCAGCCCCAGCATTTT. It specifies CASEGQDNQPQHF.

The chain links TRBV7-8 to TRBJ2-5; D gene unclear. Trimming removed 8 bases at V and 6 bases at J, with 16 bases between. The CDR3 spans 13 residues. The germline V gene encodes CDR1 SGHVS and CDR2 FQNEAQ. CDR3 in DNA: TGTGCCAGCCTCCCAGACTCACGAAAGACCCAGTACTTC. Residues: CASLPDSRKTQYF. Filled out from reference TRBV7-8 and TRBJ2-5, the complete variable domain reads GAGVSQSPRYKVAKRGQDVALRCDPISGHVSLFWYQQALGQGPEFLTYFQNEAQLDKSGLPSDRFFAERPEGSVSTLKIQRTQQEDSAVYLCASLPDSRKTQYFGPGTRLLVL.

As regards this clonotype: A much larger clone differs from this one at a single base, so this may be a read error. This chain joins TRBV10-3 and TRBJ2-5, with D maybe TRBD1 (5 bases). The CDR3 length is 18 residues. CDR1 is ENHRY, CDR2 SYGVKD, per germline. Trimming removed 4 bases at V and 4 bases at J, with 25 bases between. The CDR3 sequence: CAISVFSGNRRIGETQYF. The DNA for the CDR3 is TGTGCCATCAGTGTTTTTTCAGGGAATCGCCGTATAGGAGAGACCCAGTACTTC.

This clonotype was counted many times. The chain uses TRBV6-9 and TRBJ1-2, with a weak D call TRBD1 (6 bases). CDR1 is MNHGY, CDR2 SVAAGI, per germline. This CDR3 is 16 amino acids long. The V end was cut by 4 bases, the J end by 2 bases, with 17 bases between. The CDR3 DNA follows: TGTGCCAGCAGTTGGGGGCGGACGACCATAAACTATGGCTACACCTTC. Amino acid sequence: CASSWGRTTINYGYTF.

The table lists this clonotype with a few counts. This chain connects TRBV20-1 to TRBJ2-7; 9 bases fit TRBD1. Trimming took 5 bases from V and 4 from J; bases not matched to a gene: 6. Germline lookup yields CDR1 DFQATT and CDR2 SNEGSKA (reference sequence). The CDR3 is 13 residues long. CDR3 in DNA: TGCAGTGCTCCCGGGACAGGGTTATACGAGCAGTACTTC. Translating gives CSAPGTGLYEQYF.

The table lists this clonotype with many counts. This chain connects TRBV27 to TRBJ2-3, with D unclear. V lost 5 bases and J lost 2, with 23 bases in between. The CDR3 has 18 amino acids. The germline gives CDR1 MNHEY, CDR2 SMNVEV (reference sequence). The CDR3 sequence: CASSKLGSRLIDTDTQYF. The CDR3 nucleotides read TGTGCCAGCAGTAAACTCGGTAGCCGGTTAATCGACACAGATACGCAGTATTTT.

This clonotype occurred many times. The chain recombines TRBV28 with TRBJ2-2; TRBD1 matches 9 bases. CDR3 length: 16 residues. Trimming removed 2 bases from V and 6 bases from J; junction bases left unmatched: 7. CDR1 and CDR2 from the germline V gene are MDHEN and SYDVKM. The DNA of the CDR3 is TGTGCCAGCAGTTTACGGACAGGGGAGAGATCCGGGGAGCTGTTTTTT. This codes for CASSLRTGERSGELFF.

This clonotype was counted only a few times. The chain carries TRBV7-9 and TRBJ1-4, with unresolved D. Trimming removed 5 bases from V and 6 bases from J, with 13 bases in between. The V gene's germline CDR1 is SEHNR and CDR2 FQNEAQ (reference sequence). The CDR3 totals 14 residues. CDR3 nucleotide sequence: TGTGCCAGCAGCGAGGGAGGGTCGGATGAAAAACTGTTTTTT. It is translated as CASSEGGSDEKLFF. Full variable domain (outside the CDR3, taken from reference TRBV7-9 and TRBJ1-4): DTGVSQNPRHKITKRGQNVTFRCDPISEHNRLYWYRQTLGQGPEFLTYFQNEAQLEKSRLLSDRFSAERPKGSFSTLEIQRTEQGDSAMYLCASSEGGSDEKLFFGSGTQLSVL.

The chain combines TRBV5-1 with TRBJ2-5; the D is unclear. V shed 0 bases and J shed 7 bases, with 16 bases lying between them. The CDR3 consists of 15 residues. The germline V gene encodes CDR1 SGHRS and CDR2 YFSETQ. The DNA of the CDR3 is TGCGCCAGCAGCTTGGCGCTAACCGGCAGTGGGACCCAGTACTTC. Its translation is CASSLALTGSGTQYF. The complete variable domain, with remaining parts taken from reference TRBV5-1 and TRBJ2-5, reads KAGVTQTPRYLIKTRGQQVTLSCSPISGHRSVSWYQQTPGQGLQFLFEYFSETQRNKGNFPGRFSGRQFSNSRSEMNVSTLELGDSALYLCASSLALTGSGTQYFGPGTRLLVL.

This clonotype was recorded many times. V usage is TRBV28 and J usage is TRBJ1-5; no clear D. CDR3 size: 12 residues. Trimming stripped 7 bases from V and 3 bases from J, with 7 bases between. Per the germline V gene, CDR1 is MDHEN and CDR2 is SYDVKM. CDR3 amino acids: CASTRLNQPQHF. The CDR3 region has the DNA TGTGCCAGCACCAGACTCAATCAGCCCCAGCATTTT.

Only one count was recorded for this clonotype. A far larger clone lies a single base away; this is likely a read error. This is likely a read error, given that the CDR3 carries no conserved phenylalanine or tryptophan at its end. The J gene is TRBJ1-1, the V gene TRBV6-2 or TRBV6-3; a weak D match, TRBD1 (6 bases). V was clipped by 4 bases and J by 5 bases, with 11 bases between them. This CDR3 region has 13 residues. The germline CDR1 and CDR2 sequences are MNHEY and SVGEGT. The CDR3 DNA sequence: TGTGCCAGCAGTTCAACAGGGCGAACTGAAGCTTTCTCT. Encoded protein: CASSSTGRTEAFS.

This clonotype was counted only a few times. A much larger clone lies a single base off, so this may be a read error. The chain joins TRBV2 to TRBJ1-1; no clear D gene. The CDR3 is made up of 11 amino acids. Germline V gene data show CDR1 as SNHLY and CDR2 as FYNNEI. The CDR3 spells CARSGNTVAFF. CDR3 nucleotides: TGTGCCAGGTCCGGCAACACTGTAGCTTTCTTT. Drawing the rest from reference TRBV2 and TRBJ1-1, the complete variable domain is EPEVTQTPSHQVTQMGQEVILRCVPISNHLYFYWYRQILGQKVEFLVSFYNNEISEKSEIFDDQFSVERPDGSNFTLKIRSTKLEDSAMYFCARSGNTVAFFGQGTRLTVV.

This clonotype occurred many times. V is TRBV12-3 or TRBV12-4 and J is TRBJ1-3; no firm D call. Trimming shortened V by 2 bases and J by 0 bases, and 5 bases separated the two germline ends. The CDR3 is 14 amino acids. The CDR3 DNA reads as TGTGCCAGCAGTTTATCTAACTCTGGAAACACCATATATTTT. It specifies CASSLSNSGNTIYF.